Listed here are 27 T cell receptor beta chains from one sample, sequenced in a study of blood T cell repertoires in COVID-19 (dated by TCRdb to about 2020). Library preparation was by the immunoSEQ multiplex PCR assay. The immuneACCESS repertoire file appears here via TCRdb, limited to in-frame rearrangements. These files lack a portion of the clones; in checked studies, under half of the deficit traces to unresolved V genes, and the cause of the others is not known. This sample is represented by around 300,000 clones; 75% to 85% of them were singletons. The top ten clones comprise about 7% of the sample. Sample: peripheral blood. The source is a human donor in a cohort sampled during active COVID-19.

This chain connects TRBV30 to TRBJ2-2; D possibly corresponds to TRBD2 (6 bases). Trimming took off 2 bases at V and 4 bases at J, with 17 bases between the two ends. The CDR3 is made up of 16 amino acids. Germline V gene lookup returns CDR1 GTSNPN and CDR2 SVGIG (reference sequence). The CDR3 nucleotides are TGTGCCTGGAGTTGGAGGGTGCAAGCAGCCACCGGGGAGCTGTTTTTT. The encoded protein is CAWSWRVQAATGELFF.

The CDR3 sequence: CASRRPGSLNTEAFF. The CDR3 bases are TGTGCCAGCAGGCGCCCGGGAAGTTTGAACACTGAAGCTTTCTTT. This rearrangement joins TRBV11-2 to TRBJ1-1; no clear D gene. CDR1 and CDR2 from the germline V gene are SGHAT and FQNNGV. CDR3 length: 15 amino acids. Trimming removed 6 bases from V and 0 bases from J, with 14 bases in between.

The chain uses TRBV11-2 and TRBJ2-6, with 7 bases identical to TRBD1. CDR1 is SGHAT, CDR2 FQNNGV, per germline. Losses at the gene ends were 4 bases for V and 0 bases for J; bases not matched to a gene: 6. The CDR3 totals 17 residues. This chain's CDR3 is CASSYRGQRSGANVLTF. The CDR3 region has the DNA TGTGCCAGCAGCTATCGGGGACAGCGCTCTGGGGCCAACGTCCTGACTTTC.

The chain uses TRBV5-1 and TRBJ1-6, with D maybe TRBD1 (6 bases). CDR3 length: 16 amino acids. The V end lost 0 bases, the J end lost 6 bases, and 13 bases lay between the germline ends. Per germline, CDR1 SGHRS and CDR2 YFSETQ. The CDR3 is CASSLGLGRGNSPLHF. The DNA for the CDR3 is TGCGCCAGCAGCTTGGGCCTGGGCAGGGGTAATTCACCCCTCCACTTT.

This clone was seen more than once but under ten times. The chain employs TRBV6-5 and TRBJ2-7; 7 bases match TRBD1. The CDR3 has 15 amino acids. The V segment lost 0 bases and the J segment 3 bases; nucleotides outside the gene matches: 5. From germline, CDR1 is MNHEY and CDR2 SVGAGI. Here the CDR3 reads CASSYSGTAYYEQYF. The CDR3 bases are TGTGCCAGCAGTTACTCTGGGACAGCTTACTACGAGCAGTACTTC.

The chain carries TRBV5-1 and TRBJ1-2; D unresolved. This CDR3 is 14 amino acids long. V lost 0 bases, J lost 3 bases, and 9 bases lay in between. CDR1 and CDR2 (germline): SGHRS, YFSETQ. The CDR3 DNA follows: TGCGCCAGCAGCTTGGTTGGGAGTCACTATGGCTACACCTTC. This encodes CASSLVGSHYGYTF.

The genes are TRBV7-9 and TRBJ2-1; 7 nucleotides align to TRBD2. Germline CDR1 and CDR2: SEHNR and FQNEAQ (reference sequence). V shed 6 bases, J shed 6 bases, and the junction held 5 bases outside the gene matches. The CDR3 runs 13 residues. For the CDR3, the DNA is TGTGCCAGCAGATCCCGGACTAGCAATGAGCAGTTCTTC. Its translation is CASRSRTSNEQFF.

This clone was detected once. The chain couples TRBV10-3 to TRBJ1-5; D is perhaps TRBD1 (5 bases). V lost 5 bases and J lost 0, with 8 bases in between. From germline, CDR1 is ENHRY and CDR2 SYGVKD. This CDR3 has 14 residues. The CDR3 is CAISSDSSNQPQHF. CDR3 DNA sequence: TGTGCCATCAGTTCAGACAGTAGCAATCAGCCCCAGCATTTT.

V gene TRBV14 combines with J gene TRBJ1-4, with unresolved D. Germline CDR1 is SGHDN and CDR2 is FVKESK. CDR3 length: 15 amino acids. V shed 4 bases and J shed 3 bases, with 12 bases lying between them. This chain's CDR3 is CASSRAGLPNEKLFF. The CDR3 bases are TGTGCCAGCAGCCGGGCGGGGTTACCTAATGAAAAACTGTTTTTT.

V gene TRBV13 combines with J gene TRBJ2-1, with D perhaps matching TRBD2 (5 bases). CDR1 and CDR2 from the germline V gene are PRHDT and FYEKMQ (reference sequence). With 4 bases removed from V and 0 bases from J, the gap between germline ends came to 16 bases. The CDR3 has 17 residues. CDR3 amino acids: CASSSREGASSYNEQFF. Written as DNA, the CDR3 is TGTGCCAGCAGCTCAAGAGAGGGCGCAAGCTCCTACAATGAGCAGTTCTTC.

The chain carries TRBV10-3 and TRBJ2-2; possibly TRBD1 for D (5 bases). The ends were cut back, 10 bases at V and 3 bases at J, with 12 bases in the middle. The CDR3 spans 13 residues. Germline V gene sequence: CDR1 ENHRY, CDR2 SYGVKD. The CDR3 coding sequence is TGTGCCACCCGACCGACAGACACCGGGGAGCTGTTTTTT. This sequence encodes CATRPTDTGELFF.

The chain uses TRBV2 and TRBJ2-2, with TRBD2 identical over 11 bases. The CDR3 sequence is 18 residues long. Germline values: CDR1 SNHLY, CDR2 FYNNEI. Germline trimming cut 2 bases from V and 4 bases from J; bases unmatched to any gene: 9. CDR3 region: CASSEPVAGGSGTGELFF. DNA for the CDR3: TGTGCCAGCAGTGAACCGGTAGCGGGGGGGAGTGGCACCGGGGAGCTGTTTTTT.

A single count supports this clone. V and J are TRBV19 and TRBJ2-3, with D perhaps matching TRBD1 (6 bases). The CDR3 sequence is 15 residues long. Trimming left V 7 bases short and J 4 bases short, with 18 bases between. Germline CDR1 reads LNHDA; CDR2 reads SQIVND (reference sequence). The CDR3: CASTLQGRGPDTQYF. In DNA form, the CDR3 reads TGTGCCAGTACTCTACAGGGACGGGGCCCAGATACGCAGTATTTT.

This chain joins TRBV5-1 and TRBJ2-5, with 12 bases identical to TRBD2. The germline V gene encodes CDR1 SGHRS and CDR2 YFSETQ. V shed 2 bases and J 0 bases; nucleotides not matched to a gene: 5. The CDR3 has 17 amino acids. In DNA, the CDR3 is TGCGCCAGCAGCTTTCGGAGACTAGCGGGGGACCAAGAGACCCAGTACTTC. It yields the protein CASSFRRLAGDQETQYF. Variable domain in full (rest from reference TRBV5-1 and TRBJ2-5): KAGVTQTPRYLIKTRGQQVTLSCSPISGHRSVSWYQQTPGQGLQFLFEYFSETQRNKGNFPGRFSGRQFSNSRSEMNVSTLELGDSALYLCASSFRRLAGDQETQYFGPGTRLLVL.

J is TRBJ2-3 and V is TRBV14; TRBD2 might be the D (5 bases). Germline loops: CDR1 SGHDN, CDR2 FVKESK. Trimming pared 2 bases from V and 6 bases from J, leaving 12 bases between. The CDR3 sequence is 14 residues long. The CDR3 protein is CASSQWGASDTQYF. The CDR3 bases are TGTGCCAGCAGCCAATGGGGAGCTTCGGATACGCAGTATTTT.

This chain joins TRBV5-1 and TRBJ2-3, with 8 bases aligning to TRBD2. The CDR3 covers 15 residues. Germline loops: CDR1 SGHRS, CDR2 YFSETQ. J was trimmed by 5 bases and V by 0 bases; bases with no gene match: 5. The CDR3 loop reads CASSLEAGAGDTQYF. CDR3 in DNA: TGCGCCAGCAGCTTGGAAGCGGGGGCGGGAGATACGCAGTATTTT. The full variable domain, rest sourced from reference TRBV5-1 and TRBJ2-3, is KAGVTQTPRYLIKTRGQQVTLSCSPISGHRSVSWYQQTPGQGLQFLFEYFSETQRNKGNFPGRFSGRQFSNSRSEMNVSTLELGDSALYLCASSLEAGAGDTQYFGPGTRLTVL.

This clone was detected once. This chain links TRBV19 with TRBJ2-6; 11 bases match TRBD1. Trimming removed 6 bases from V and 3 bases from J; junction bases left unmatched: 10. The CDR3 is 18 amino acids. CDR1 and CDR2 (germline): LNHDA, SQIVND (reference sequence). In DNA form, the CDR3 reads TGTGCCAGTAGGCCCCCCGGGACAGGGGGTGGTGGGGCCAACGTCCTGACTTTC. Amino acid sequence: CASRPPGTGGGGANVLTF.

This clone has only one observation. V is TRBV5-4 and J is TRBJ1-6; D may be TRBD1 (5 bases). This CDR3 is 20 amino acids long. V was trimmed by 4 bases and J by 0 bases, leaving 23 bases between them. Per the germline V gene, CDR1 is SGHNT and CDR2 is YYREEE (reference sequence). The CDR3 spells CASSRRDRATRNSYNSPLHF. CDR3 nucleotide sequence: TGTGCCAGCAGCCGGAGGGACCGGGCGACCCGGAACTCCTATAATTCACCCCTCCACTTT.

The chain recombines TRBV29-1 with TRBJ1-2; D uncertain. The CDR3 covers 10 residues. V lost 4 bases and J 6 bases, leaving 6 bases between the germline ends. Germline loops: CDR1 SQVTM, CDR2 ANQGSEA. The CDR3 loop reads CSVAGNGYTF. CDR3 bases: TGCAGCGTTGCGGGAAATGGCTACACCTTC.

V is TRBV6-5 and J is TRBJ1-2, with D hard to call. This CDR3 has 13 residues. Germline-derived CDR1 and CDR2 are MNHEY and SVGAGI. The germline V and J ends were trimmed by 2 bases and 2 bases, with 6 bases remaining between them. Written as DNA, the CDR3 is TGTGCCAGCAGTTACGAGGGAAACTATGGCTACACCTTC. Protein product: CASSYEGNYGYTF.

This chain uses TRBV11-2 with TRBJ2-7; 7 bases line up with TRBD1. The CDR3 totals 13 residues. J lost 5 bases, V lost 10 bases, and 11 bases had no gene match. Germline CDR1 reads SGHAT; CDR2 reads FQNNGV. CDR3 region: CATSKGAQDEQYF. The CDR3 nucleotides are TGTGCCACCTCCAAGGGGGCTCAGGACGAGCAGTACTTC.

This clone has just a few counts. The chain is built from TRBV12-3 or TRBV12-4 and TRBJ2-7; maybe TRBD1 (6 bases). The V end was cut by 8 bases, the J end by 6 bases, with 17 bases between. This CDR3 region has 13 residues. The DNA for the CDR3 is TGTGCCAGCGGTCATCAGGGGAGCGGCGAGCAGTACTTC. This translates into CASGHQGSGEQYF.

The V gene is TRBV5-4, the J gene TRBJ2-5, with 10 bases matching TRBD1. CDR1 is SGHNT and CDR2 is YYREEE in the germline V gene (reference sequence). After removal of 3 bases from V and 1 base from J, the junction contained 3 bases not matched to a gene. This CDR3 spans 15 amino acids. The CDR3 is CASSWDRGVQETQYF. In DNA form, the CDR3 reads TGTGCCAGCAGCTGGGACAGGGGCGTCCAAGAGACCCAGTACTTC. Complete variable domain (other parts from reference TRBV5-4 and TRBJ2-5): ETGVTQSPTHLIKTRGQQVTLRCSSQSGHNTVSWYQQALGQGPQFIFQYYREEENGRGNFPPRFSGLQFPNYSSELNVNALELDDSALYLCASSWDRGVQETQYFGPGTRLLVL.

CDR3 nucleotides: TGTGCCAGCAGCTTAGAGACAGGCAGGAATTCACCCCTCCACTTT. It specifies CASSLETGRNSPLHF. The chain joins TRBV11-2 to TRBJ1-6; TRBD1 might be the D (6 bases). The germline V gene has CDR1 SGHAT and CDR2 FQNNGV. This CDR3 comprises 15 residues. V was pared by 0 bases and J by 7 bases, with 10 bases between.

This clone occurred many times. The J gene is TRBJ2-2, the V gene TRBV12-3 or TRBV12-4; 7 nucleotides match TRBD1. The CDR3 is 13 amino acids. V lost 6 bases and J lost 6; bases outside the gene matches: 4. The CDR3 DNA reads as TGTGCCAGCAGCCCTACAGGGGCCGGGGAGCTGTTTTTT. This gives the protein CASSPTGAGELFF.

The chain carries TRBV24-1 and TRBJ1-2, with D possibly matching TRBD1 (6 bases). Germline CDR1 and CDR2: KGHDR and SFDVKD. V was clipped by 6 bases and J by 0 bases, with 13 bases between them. The CDR3 length is 15 residues. CDR3 in amino acids: CATSNSGTPNYGYTF. The DNA of the CDR3 is TGTGCCACCAGTAACTCCGGGACACCTAACTATGGCTACACCTTC.

The chain combines TRBV28 with TRBJ1-2; D gene ambiguous. V was clipped by 2 bases and J by 0 bases, with 4 bases between them. Germline V gene lookup returns CDR1 MDHEN and CDR2 SYDVKM. The CDR3 covers 13 residues. The CDR3 region has the DNA TGTGCCAGCAGTTTACAGGCTAACTATGGCTACACCTTC. Amino acids: CASSLQANYGYTF.